One and the same sample provided the 5 T cell receptor beta chains below, sequenced in a study of shared clonotypes between healthy human individuals. The method was immunoSEQ multiplex PCR; TCRdb's version includes in-frame clones alone and lacks a portion of them. The repertoire consists of about 1.5 million clones, with under 99% occurring once and the leading ten covering 0.4% to 0.45%. The material sequenced was naive CD4+ T cells sorted from blood. As to subset: CD45RA+ positively selected. The source is a man under 40 in good health.

The J gene is TRBJ2-3, the V gene TRBV2; TRBD1 is a possible D gene (6 bases). The V gene lost 9 bases and the J gene lost 4 bases, with 8 bases spanning the gap. The CDR3 is 11 residues long. Germline V lookup: CDR1 SNHLY, CDR2 FYNNEI. The CDR3: CASRQADTQYF. CDR3 sequence (DNA): TGTGCCAGTAGACAGGCAGATACGCAGTATTTT.

This clone was counted a single time. The chain links TRBV9 to TRBJ1-5; no clear D. V lost 4 bases and J lost 5, with 13 bases in between. Germline-derived CDR1 and CDR2 are SGDLS and YYNGEE. The CDR3 has 14 residues. For the CDR3, the DNA is TGTGCCAGCAGCCCGACTGGGGAGCATCAGCCCCAGCATTTT. It translates to CASSPTGEHQPQHF.

The rearrangement joins TRBV19 to TRBJ2-1; 12 bases are shared with TRBD2. The CDR3 is 16 amino acids. Per germline, CDR1 LNHDA and CDR2 SQIVND (reference sequence). Trimming at V came to 3 bases and at J to 3 bases, leaving 3 bases not matched to a gene. The CDR3 DNA is TGTGCCAGTAGTATGCTAGCGGGAGGGCTCTACAATGAGCAGTTCTTC. Translation gives CASSMLAGGLYNEQFF. The full variable domain, rest sourced from reference TRBV19 and TRBJ2-1, is DGGITQSPKYLFRKEGQNVTLSCEQNLNHDAMYWYRQDPGQGLRLIYYSQIVNDFQKGDIAEGYSVSREKKESFPLTVTSAQKNPTAFYLCASSMLAGGLYNEQFFGPGTRLTVL.

This chain uses TRBV18 with TRBJ2-1, with 8 bases identical to TRBD2. The junction had 9 bases not matched to a gene; V was cut back by 2 bases and J by 6 bases. CDR1 is KGHSH and CDR2 is LQKENI in the germline V gene. CDR3 length equals 16 residues. The CDR3 region has the DNA TGTGCCAGCTCACCAGGGTTAAGCGGGAGCGTCAATGAGCAGTTCTTC. Its protein product is CASSPGLSGSVNEQFF.

The chain's CDR3 is CASSLGPTRNTEAFF. CDR3 nucleotides: TGTGCCAGCAGCCTTGGACCGACCCGGAACACTGAAGCTTTCTTT. The chain carries TRBV27 and TRBJ1-1; D gene uncertain. This CDR3 region has 15 residues. Germline V gene sequence: CDR1 MNHEY, CDR2 SMNVEV (reference sequence). V gave up 6 bases and J gave up 1 base, with 15 bases separating them.